This TCR beta chain appears in the sequencing data of a study of neurological immune-mediated disorders. CDR1 SGHRS and CDR2 YFSETQ come from the germline V gene. Trimming left V 4 bases short and J 4 bases short, with 3 bases between. The CDR3 consists of 11 residues. This clonotype was recorded many times. Time point described: longitudinal time-point 3. It was from 2 million PBMCs stored at -80 C that the unsorted libraries were obtained. The authors made cDNA by 5'RACE with 10-nucleotide random UMIs. TCRdb reprocessed the 5' RACE reads via MiXCR and lists one record per CDR3 protein. The sample has under 100,000 distinct CDR3 sequences, around 4% seen once; the top ten hold 5% to 6%.

The source is a woman aged 55-75 years with multiple sclerosis. The chain employs TRBV5-1 and TRBJ2-1; D is undetermined. Sequencing used PBMCs. CDR3 protein: CASSEYNEQFF. In DNA form, the CDR3 reads TGCGCCAGCAGCGAATACAATGAGCAGTTCTTC.